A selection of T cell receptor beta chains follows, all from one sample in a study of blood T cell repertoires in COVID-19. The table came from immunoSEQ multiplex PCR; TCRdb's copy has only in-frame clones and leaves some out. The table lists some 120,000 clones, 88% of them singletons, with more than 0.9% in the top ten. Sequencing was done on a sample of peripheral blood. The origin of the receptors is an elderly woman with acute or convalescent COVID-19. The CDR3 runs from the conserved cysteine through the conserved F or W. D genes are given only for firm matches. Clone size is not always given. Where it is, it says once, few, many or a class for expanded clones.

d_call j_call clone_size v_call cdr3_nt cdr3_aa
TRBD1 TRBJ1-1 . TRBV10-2 TGCGCCAGCAGCGCTATGGGACAGGCCACGGGGAGGGGGACTGAAGCTTTCTTT CASSAMGQATGRGTEAFF
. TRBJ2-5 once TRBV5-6 TGTGCCAGCAGCTTGGGTCAGATCCAAGAGACCCAGTACTTC CASSLGQIQETQYF
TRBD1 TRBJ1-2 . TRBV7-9 TGTGCCAGCAGCTCACAGGGGATGGACTATGGCTACACCTTC CASSSQGMDYGYTF
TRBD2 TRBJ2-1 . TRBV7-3 TGTGCCAGCAGCGTCGGACTAGCGACCTACAATGAGCAGTTCTTC CASSVGLATYNEQFF
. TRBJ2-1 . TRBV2 TGTGCCAGCAGTGAGCGGACAGTCAAAAATGAGCAGTTCTTC CASSERTVKNEQFF
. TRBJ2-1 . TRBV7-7 TGTGCCAGCAGCTTAGTTTTAAGAGACAGCTCCTACAATGAGCAGTTCTTC CASSLVLRDSSYNEQFF
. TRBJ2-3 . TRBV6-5 TGTGCCAGCTCAGGGTTGGATACAGATACGCAGTATTTT CASSGLDTDTQYF
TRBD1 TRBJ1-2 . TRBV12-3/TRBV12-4 TGTGCCAGCAGTCTCCTTACAGGGGCTGGCTACACCTTC CASSLLTGAGYTF
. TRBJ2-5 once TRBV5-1 TGCGCCAGCTCGACCGGGGAGACCCAGTACTTC CASSTGETQYF
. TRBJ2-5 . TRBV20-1 TGCAGTCCCGCAGGGACCCAGTACTTC CSPAGTQYF
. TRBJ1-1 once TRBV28 TGTGCCAGCGGGGGGGGTATTAGTAACACTGAAGCTTTCTTT CASGGGISNTEAFF
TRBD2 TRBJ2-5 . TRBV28 TGTGCCAGCAGTTTCGCCTTAGCGGGAGATAGGGAGACCCAGTACTTC CASSFALAGDRETQYF
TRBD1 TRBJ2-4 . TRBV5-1 TGCGCCAGCAGCTGGGACAGTCCAGAAAACATTCAGTACTTC CASSWDSPENIQYF
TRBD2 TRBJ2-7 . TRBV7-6 TGTGCCAGCAGCTTAGTACCGCTAGCGGCCGAGCAGTACTTC CASSLVPLAAEQYF
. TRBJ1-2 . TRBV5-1 TGCGCCAGCAGCTTTAGCGGGGACAACTATGGCTACACCTTC CASSFSGDNYGYTF
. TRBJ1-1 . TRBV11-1 TGTGCCAGCAGCTTAGGGGGAGTCACTGAAGCTTTCTTT CASSLGGVTEAFF
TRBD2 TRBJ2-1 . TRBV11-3 TGTGCCAGCAGCTCCCGGGGGGGGGAATTTATAGATGAGCAGTTCTTC CASSSRGGEFIDEQFF
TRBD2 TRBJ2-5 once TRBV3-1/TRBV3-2 TGTGCCAGCAGCCAAGAACGAACTAGCGGTAAAGAGACCCAGTACTTC CASSQERTSGKETQYF
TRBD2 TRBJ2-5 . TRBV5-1 TGCGCCAGCAGCGGTGCAGCGGGAGTGGAGACCCAGTACTTC CASSGAAGVETQYF
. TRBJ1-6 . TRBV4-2 TGTGCCAGCAGCCAAGGGGCACGGAATTCACCCCTCCACTTT CASSQGARNSPLHF
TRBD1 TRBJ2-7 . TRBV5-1 TGCGCCAGCAGCCCCGGCCACGACAGGGTCCACGAGCAGTACTTC CASSPGHDRVHEQYF
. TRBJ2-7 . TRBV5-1 TGCGCCAGCAGCCGTGATCCTCTTGAGACAGGACCCTACGAGCAGTACTTC CASSRDPLETGPYEQYF
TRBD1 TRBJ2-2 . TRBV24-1 TGTGCCACCAGTGACTGGGACAGGGGTACCGGGGAGCTGTTTTTT CATSDWDRGTGELFF
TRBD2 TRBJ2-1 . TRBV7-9 TGTGCCAGCAGCTCAGCAGGACTAGCGGGGAATGAGCAGTTCTTC CASSSAGLAGNEQFF
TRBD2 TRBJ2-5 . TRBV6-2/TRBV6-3 TGTGCCAGCAGTTACGCCCCGCTAGCGGGAGAGAGCCGGGAGACCCAGTACTTC CASSYAPLAGESRETQYF
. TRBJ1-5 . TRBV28 TGTGCCAGCAGCCGCATCGCCGGGACTTTCGATCAGCCCCAGCATTTT CASSRIAGTFDQPQHF
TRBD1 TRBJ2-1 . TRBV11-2 TGTGCCAGCAGCTTAATGAACAGGGGGCGCTTCAATGAGCAGTTCTTC CASSLMNRGRFNEQFF
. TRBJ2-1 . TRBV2 TGTGCCAGCAGACAGGGCACAAGCTCCTACAATGAGCAGTTCTTC CASRQGTSSYNEQFF
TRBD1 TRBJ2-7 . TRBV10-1 TGCGCCAGCATAAAAAGCAAGGGACAGGGGTCATCCTACGAGCAGTACTTC CASIKSKGQGSSYEQYF
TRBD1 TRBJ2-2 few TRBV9 TGTGCCAGCAGCGTGGGACAGGGTAACACCGGGGAGCTGTTTTTT CASSVGQGNTGELFF
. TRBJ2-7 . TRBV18 TGTGCCAGCTCACCACCGTCCGGGTCCGGCTACGAGCAGTACTTC CASSPPSGSGYEQYF
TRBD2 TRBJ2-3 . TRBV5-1 TGCGCCAGCAGCTTGGAATTAGCTAGCGGGAACGCAGATACGCAGTATTTT CASSLELASGNADTQYF
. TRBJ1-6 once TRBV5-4 TGTGCCAGCAGCTTTGATAGCTCCTATAATTCACCCCTCCACTTT CASSFDSSYNSPLHF
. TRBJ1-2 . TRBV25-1 TGTGCCAGCAGTGAGGGGCGCCCCTATGGCTACACCTTC CASSEGRPYGYTF
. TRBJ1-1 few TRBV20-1 TGCAGTGCTAGTCCACGTCGCCCCTCGGGAACTGAAGCTTTCTTT CSASPRRPSGTEAFF
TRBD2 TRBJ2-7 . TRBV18 TGTGCCAGCTCACCAGCCATGTCGACTAGCCGCGAGCAGTACTTC CASSPAMSTSREQYF
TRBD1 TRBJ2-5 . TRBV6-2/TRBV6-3 TGTGCCAGCACCCCCTCTGGGACAGGGGGCGTGGAGACCCAGTACTTC CASTPSGTGGVETQYF
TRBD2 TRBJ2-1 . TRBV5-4 TGTGCCAGCAGCACGGGACTAGCGGGGAGCAATGAGCAGTTCTTC CASSTGLAGSNEQFF
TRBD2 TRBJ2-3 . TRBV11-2 TGTGCCAGCAGCGCCGGACTAGCGGAAAGCACAGATACGCAGTATTTT CASSAGLAESTDTQYF
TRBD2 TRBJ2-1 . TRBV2 TGTGCCAGCAGAGTAAGGACTAGCGGGGTTGAGCAGTTCTTC CASRVRTSGVEQFF
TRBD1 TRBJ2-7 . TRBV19 TGTGCCAGTAGCACGACAGGGGGCACGGTTGAGCAGTACTTC CASSTTGGTVEQYF
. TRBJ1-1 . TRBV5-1 TGCGCCAGCAGCGTGGGATCTCCTATCGGCACTGAAGCTTTCTTT CASSVGSPIGTEAFF
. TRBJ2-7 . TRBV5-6 TGTGCCAGCAGCTTGGGACAGGTCTCCGACGAGCAGTACTTC CASSLGQVSDEQYF
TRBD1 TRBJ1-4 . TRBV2 TGTGCCAGCAGTGGGGACAGGGCCAGTAATGAAAAACTGTTTTTT CASSGDRASNEKLFF
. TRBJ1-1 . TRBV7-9 TGTGCCAGCAGCTTAGGGCAGGCGAACACTGAAGCTTTCTTT CASSLGQANTEAFF
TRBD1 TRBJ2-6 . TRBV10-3 TGTGCCATCAGTGAGTCCGGGACAGCCTCTGGGGCCAACGTCCTGACTTTC CAISESGTASGANVLTF
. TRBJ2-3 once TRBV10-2 TGCGCCAGCAGTGAGTCGACTTGGGTTTGGGCAGATACGCAGTATTTT CASSESTWVWADTQYF
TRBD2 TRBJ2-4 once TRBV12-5 TGTGCTAGTGGTCTAGAGTCCGGGGGGGCCAAAAACATTCAGTACTTC CASGLESGGAKNIQYF
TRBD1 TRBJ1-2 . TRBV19 TGTGCCAGTAGTCCTCAAGGGGGCCGTGGCTACACCTTC CASSPQGGRGYTF
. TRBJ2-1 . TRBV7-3 TGTGCCAGCAGCCCAATCAGGGATACGAATGAGCAGTTCTTC CASSPIRDTNEQFF
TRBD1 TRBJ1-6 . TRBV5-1 TGCGCCAGCAGCTTGGTAGGGACAGGCAATTCACCCCTCCACTTT CASSLVGTGNSPLHF
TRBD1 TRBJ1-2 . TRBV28 TGTGCCAGCAGTTTGACCCCCGGGACAGGGGGCCTGGTCGTCTATGGCTACACCTTC CASSLTPGTGGLVVYGYTF
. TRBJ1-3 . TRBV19 TGTGCCAGTAGTGTAGGAGTCGCTGGAAACACCATATATTTT CASSVGVAGNTIYF
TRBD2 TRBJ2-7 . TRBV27 TGTGCCAGCAGTTCCACTAGCGGGAGGGTCTACGAGCAGTACTTC CASSSTSGRVYEQYF
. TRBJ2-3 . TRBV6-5 TGTGCCAGCAGTTACGGACATATCACAGATACGCAGTATTTT CASSYGHITDTQYF
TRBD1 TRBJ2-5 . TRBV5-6 TGTGCCAGCAGCGACCGGGACAGCCAAGAGACCCAGTACTTC CASSDRDSQETQYF
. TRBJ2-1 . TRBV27 TGTGCCAGCAGTTTTGAAGGACAGATGTTTCGGGAGCAGTTCTTC CASSFEGQMFREQFF
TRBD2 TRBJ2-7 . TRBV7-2 TGTGCCAGCAGCTTATTCTTGCGGGGGGGCTACGAGCAGTACTTC CASSLFLRGGYEQYF